The 4 T cell receptor beta chains given below trace back to one sample, sequenced in a study of T cell repertoires in cytomegalovirus infection. Their antigen targets remain unknown. TCRdb recomputed calls from the reads with MiXCR, one row per CDR3 protein. Seen here are under 95,000 distinct CDR3 sequences, roughly half observed once, and the top ten hold just over 90%. The starting material was CD8+ T cells from cultured PBMCs, obtained from culture after CMV antigen stimulation. The receptors were gathered from a human donor in good health (CMV status not recorded). Some clones in this sample may be carry-over from other donors' samples.

The chain combines TRBV7-9 with TRBJ2-3; 7 bases match TRBD2. V lost 6 bases and J lost 9; bases outside the gene matches: 15. The CDR3 has 15 amino acids. Germline V gene data show CDR1 as SEHNR and CDR2 as FQNEAQ (reference sequence). Here the CDR3 reads CASRGRTRASETQYF. CDR3 bases: TGTGCCAGCAGGGGAAGGACTAGGGCGTCGGAGACGCAGTATTTT.

This clonotype has just a few counts. Germline and junction disagree at one end, which may indicate a read error. The V gene is TRBV7-7, the J gene TRBJ1-1; D ambiguous. The CDR3 covers 13 residues. In germline, CDR1 is SSHAT, CDR2 FNYEAQ (reference sequence). The DNA for the CDR3 is TGTGCTAGCAGCCACGAGCTGAACACTGAAGCTTTCTTT. Residues: CASSHELNTEAFF. Using reference TRBV7-7 and TRBJ1-1 for the parts outside the CDR3, the full variable domain is GAGVSQSPRYKVTKRGQDVTLRCDPISSHATLYWYQQALGQGPEFLTYFNYEAQPDKSGLPSDRFSAERPEGSISTLTIQRTEQRDSAMYRCASSHELNTEAFFGQGTRLTVV.

J is TRBJ2-1 and V is TRBV3-1; TRBD1 is a possible D gene (6 bases). This CDR3 is 15 amino acids long. From germline, CDR1 is LGHDT and CDR2 YNNKEL (reference sequence). The ends were cut back, 1 base at V and 1 base at J, with 8 bases in the middle. The CDR3 is CASSQGGRSYNEQFF. CDR3 bases: TGTGCCAGCAGCCAAGGGGGGCGGTCCTACAATGAGCAGTTCTTC.

The table lists this clonotype with a count of one. A read error may account for a junction end that differs from germline. The gene calls are TRBV7-8 and TRBJ2-5, with 15 nucleotides matching TRBD2. This CDR3 region has 18 residues. Germline loops: CDR1 SGHVS, CDR2 FQNEAQ. The DNA of the CDR3 is TGTGCCAGCAGCTCGCAAGGTGGACTAGCGGGGGGGCGAGAGATCCAGTACTTC. It specifies CASSSQGGLAGGREIQYF.